The 17 T cell receptor beta chains listed next were all sequenced from one sample in a study of cytomegalovirus exposure and HLA in healthy donors. 13 Jbeta primers and 60 Vbeta primers were used for the PCR. TCRdb's table, derived via immunoSEQ multiplex PCR, lists solely in-frame clones and lacks some. Seen here are roughly 80,000 clones, approximately 80% observed once, and the top ten hold around 1.8%. The sample consisted of PBMCs. The receptors here all came from a woman aged 30 to 39 in good health and CMV-seronegative.

This clone was observed a handful of times. V and J are TRBV19 and TRBJ1-1; 9 bases fit TRBD1. V lost 4 bases and J lost 3; bases outside the gene matches: 15. The CDR3 has 18 residues. CDR1 and CDR2 (germline): LNHDA, SQIVND (reference sequence). The CDR3 nucleotides read TGTGCCAGTAGTACCCGGGGACAGGGCCCGTCCAGGTACACTGAAGCTTTCTTT. Its protein is CASSTRGQGPSRYTEAFF.

The J gene is TRBJ1-4, the V gene TRBV9; D ambiguous. Germline assignment: CDR1 SGDLS and CDR2 YYNGEE. With 4 bases removed from V and 0 bases from J, the gap between germline ends came to 10 bases. The CDR3 sequence is 15 residues long. The CDR3 sequence: CASSSSRTTNEKLFF. CDR3 coding DNA: TGTGCCAGCAGCTCTAGCAGAACAACTAATGAAAAACTGTTTTTT. Full variable domain (outside the CDR3, taken from reference TRBV9 and TRBJ1-4): DSGVTQTPKHLITATGQRVTLRCSPRSGDLSVYWYQQSLDQGLQFLIQYYNGEERAKGNILERFSAQQFPDLHSELNLSSLELGDSALYFCASSSSRTTNEKLFFGSGTQLSVL.

The V and J genes are TRBV19 and TRBJ1-5; 9 nucleotides match TRBD1. V trimming: 3 bases; J trimming: 8 bases; junction bases outside the gene matches: 11. The CDR3 has 16 amino acids. Germline CDR1 reads LNHDA; CDR2 reads SQIVND (reference sequence). In nucleotides, the CDR3 is TGTGCCAGTAGTATGATAGGGGGACAGGGAAGGAAGCCCCAGCATTTT. As protein: CASSMIGGQGRKPQHF.

A few counts support this clone. The rearrangement uses TRBV7-3 and TRBJ2-5; 8 bases line up with TRBD2. This CDR3 region has 18 residues. The J segment lost 5 bases and the V segment lost 5 bases, leaving 19 bases of the junction unmatched. The germline V gene encodes CDR1 SGHTA and CDR2 FQGTGA. The CDR3 DNA reads TGTGCCAGCAGCCAAGGAAATATAGCGGGATCGGCAGGGGAGACCCAGTACTTC. It encodes CASSQGNIAGSAGETQYF.

The chain combines TRBV5-4 with TRBJ1-2, with D unresolved. Trimming removed 6 bases at V and 5 bases at J, with 14 bases between. From germline, CDR1 is SGHNT and CDR2 YYREEE (reference sequence). The CDR3 sequence is 13 residues long. Here the CDR3 reads CASTPTFSYGYTF. CDR3 sequence (DNA): TGTGCCAGCACCCCTACTTTTTCTTATGGCTACACCTTC.

The genes are TRBV28 and TRBJ2-7; the D gene is possibly TRBD1 (6 bases). Trimming shortened V by 6 bases and J by 6 bases, and 9 bases separated the two germline ends. CDR3 length: 11 amino acids. Germline-derived CDR1 and CDR2 are MDHEN and SYDVKM. CDR3 protein: CASRLRGEQYF. The CDR3 coding sequence is TGTGCCAGCAGGCTCAGGGGCGAGCAGTACTTC.

The CDR3 loop is CASGRIGPGLNTEAFF. The CDR3 nucleotides read TGTGCCAGTGGACGAATCGGTCCAGGGCTGAACACTGAAGCTTTCTTT. The chain combines TRBV19 with TRBJ1-1, with D tentatively TRBD1 (5 bases). Germline V gene sequence: CDR1 LNHDA, CDR2 SQIVND (reference sequence). Trimming pared 8 bases from V and 0 bases from J, leaving 19 bases between. The CDR3 is 16 amino acids. The whole variable domain, filled in from reference TRBV19 and TRBJ1-1, reads DGGITQSPKYLFRKEGQNVTLSCEQNLNHDAMYWYRQDPGQGLRLIYYSQIVNDFQKGDIAEGYSVSREKKESFPLTVTSAQKNPTAFYLCASGRIGPGLNTEAFFGQGTRLTVV.

The chain joins TRBV7-6 to TRBJ2-1; D may be TRBD2 (7 bases). The CDR3 spans 14 residues. Germline lookup yields CDR1 SGHVS and CDR2 FNYEAQ. V was trimmed by 0 bases and J by 9 bases, leaving 12 bases between them. The CDR3 reads CASSLAARGLEQFF. In nucleotides, the CDR3 is TGTGCCAGCAGCTTAGCGGCGCGGGGGCTTGAGCAGTTCTTC.

The genes are TRBV29-1 and TRBJ2-1; TRBD1 agrees at 11 bases. The CDR3 length is 14 residues. The V gene end was trimmed by 7 bases and the J gene end by 4 bases; junction bases not matched to a gene: 6. CDR1 SQVTM and CDR2 ANQGSEA come from the germline V gene. CDR3 sequence: CSDWGQGGYNEQFF. In DNA, the CDR3 is TGCAGCGACTGGGGACAGGGGGGATACAATGAGCAGTTCTTC.

This chain links TRBV30 with TRBJ2-2; 8 nucleotides match TRBD1. Germline lookup yields CDR1 GTSNPN and CDR2 SVGIG (reference sequence). Trimming removed 4 bases from V and 4 bases from J; junction bases left unmatched: 2. The CDR3 covers 13 residues. Here the CDR3 DNA reads TGTGCCTGGAACCAGGGGGCCACCGGGGAGCTGTTTTTT. As protein: CAWNQGATGELFF.

J is TRBJ2-1 and V is TRBV6-6; tentative D call: TRBD2 (5 bases). CDR1 is MNHNY, CDR2 SVGAGI, per germline (reference sequence). CDR3 length: 12 residues. The germline V and J ends were trimmed by 3 bases and 15 bases, with 15 bases remaining between them. The CDR3 coding sequence is TGTGCCAGCAGTTATGAGACTCAACGGGGGTTCTTC. Its translation: CASSYETQRGFF.

V and J are TRBV29-1 and TRBJ2-7; D might be TRBD2 (5 bases). Between the trimmed V and J ends, which lost 4 bases and 2 bases, there was a span of 9 bases. The V gene's germline CDR1 is SQVTM and CDR2 ANQGSEA. The CDR3 consists of 12 residues. The CDR3 reads CSVGAGPYEQYF. CDR3 nucleotide sequence: TGCAGCGTTGGGGCGGGCCCCTACGAGCAGTACTTC.

This clone was observed a few times. J is TRBJ2-7 and V is TRBV5-1; TRBD1 agrees at 10 bases. The CDR3 spans 13 residues. V gave up 7 bases and J gave up 2 bases; unmatched junction bases: 3. The V gene's germline CDR1 is SGHRS and CDR2 YFSETQ. CDR3 loop: CASSGTGAYEQYF. The CDR3 coding sequence is TGCGCCAGCTCCGGGACAGGGGCCTACGAGCAGTACTTC.

This chain uses TRBV5-4 with TRBJ2-3; 11 bases are shared with TRBD2. Trimming took 4 bases from V and 0 from J; bases not matched to a gene: 4. The CDR3 contains 16 residues. The germline gives CDR1 SGHNT, CDR2 YYREEE (reference sequence). CDR3 sequence (DNA): TGTGCCAGCAGCACGGGGACTAGCGGAAGCACAGATACGCAGTATTTT. Amino acid sequence: CASSTGTSGSTDTQYF.

V and J are TRBV7-3 and TRBJ2-1; the D gene is possibly TRBD2 (6 bases). The CDR3 has 15 residues. Trimming removed 4 bases at V and 0 bases at J, with 10 bases between. The germline CDR1 and CDR2 sequences are SGHTA and FQGTGA. Here the CDR3 reads CASSSGASSYNEQFF. DNA of the CDR3: TGTGCCAGCAGCTCGGGAGCGAGCTCCTACAATGAGCAGTTCTTC.

The chain carries TRBV5-1 and TRBJ2-3; the D is unclear. There are 14 residues in the CDR3. With 2 bases removed from V and 1 base from J, the gap between germline ends came to 8 bases. Per germline, CDR1 SGHRS and CDR2 YFSETQ. The CDR3 sequence is CASSFQPGTDTQYF. The CDR3 DNA reads TGCGCCAGCAGCTTTCAACCGGGCACAGATACGCAGTATTTT. The complete variable domain, with remaining parts taken from reference TRBV5-1 and TRBJ2-3, reads KAGVTQTPRYLIKTRGQQVTLSCSPISGHRSVSWYQQTPGQGLQFLFEYFSETQRNKGNFPGRFSGRQFSNSRSEMNVSTLELGDSALYLCASSFQPGTDTQYFGPGTRLTVL.

This clone was counted a few times. The chain is built from TRBV11-1 and TRBJ2-3; TRBD1 might be the D (5 bases). Trimming took off 5 bases at V and 4 bases at J, with 13 bases between the two ends. The germline V gene encodes CDR1 SGHAT and CDR2 FQDESV (reference sequence). The CDR3 totals 14 residues. The CDR3 coding sequence is TGTGCCAGCAGCCTATCTACAGGTGCAGATACGCAGTATTTT. Translation gives CASSLSTGADTQYF.